This T cell receptor beta chain was identified during a study of cytomegalovirus exposure and HLA in healthy donors. About the research overall: Among several hundred genotyped donors, around 77% fell in the Caucasian-associated ancestry cluster.

Germline V lookup: CDR1 SEHNR, CDR2 FQNEAQ (reference sequence). CDR3 length: 15 amino acids. With 1 base clipped from V and 5 bases from J, the junction kept 4 bases outside the gene matches. This clone was seen more than once but under ten times. The PCR was carried out with 60 Vbeta primers and 13 Jbeta primers. The repertoire was sequenced with immunoSEQ multiplex PCR; TCRdb's copy has only in-frame clones and lacks some. The sample holds more than 90,000 clones, roughly 82% seen once. V is TRBV7-9 and J is TRBJ2-5, with 10 positions matching TRBD2. The receptor was derived from a human donor in good health. Material for sequencing was PBMCs. The CDR3 protein is CASSLVAGGGETQYF. The CDR3 nucleotides read TGTGCCAGCAGCTTAGTAGCGGGGGGAGGCGAGACCCAGTACTTC.